This entry describes one T cell receptor beta chain. The antigen remains undetermined. The data were produced by immunoSEQ multiplex PCR, yet TCRdb's version contains in-frame clones alone and is incomplete. Altogether 76,000 or so clones are present, 90% to 95% being singletons, with the ten largest covering more than 2%. CDR3 length: 15 residues. Germline loops: CDR1 SNHLY, CDR2 FYNNEI. The J segment lost 8 bases and the V segment lost 6 bases, leaving 11 bases of the junction unmatched. The validation cohort, a group of 120 or so subjects, included the donors and was separate from the approximately 680-subject first cohort. This record belongs to a study of cytomegalovirus exposure and HLA in healthy donors. Study information: The roughly 130 validation repertoires used the same platform as the roughly 670 first-cohort repertoires, a later analysis reported.

The study, taken as a whole, reports: Many donors carried some public TCRs, although rarity characterized most TCR sequences. The study designated over 150 TCR beta chains cytomegalovirus-associated.

This receptor was obtained from a woman younger than 30 in good health and CMV-seronegative. The sample consisted of PBMCs. The chain carries TRBV2 and TRBJ2-1, with 9 bases fitting TRBD2. The CDR3: CASRIAGVPSDEQFF. The CDR3 DNA reads as TGTGCCAGCAGGATAGCGGGAGTCCCTTCAGATGAGCAGTTCTTC.